This is a list of T cell receptor beta chains from one sample in a study of blood T cell repertoires in COVID-19. Only in-frame clones appear in the TCRdb table, and some are missing; sequencing was by immunoSEQ multiplex PCR. The table records under 350,000 clones, roughly 90% of them present only once. Sequences were obtained from peripheral blood. Every receptor here comes from a woman aged 30 to 39 with COVID-19, enrolled during active disease. The CDR3 runs from the conserved cysteine through the conserved F or W. Each record gives: V gene, J gene, D gene, clone size, CDR3 DNA, CDR3 protein. A D gene is named only where the DNA matches it firmly. Clone size is given for some rows only: seen once, a few or many times, or a class if the clone is expanded.

>TRBV19|TRBJ1-5|TRBD1|-
TGTGCCAGTAGGAACGGACAGGGGGCAAGCAATCAGCCCCAGCATTTT
CASRNGQGASNQPQHF
>TRBV10-3|TRBJ1-1|-|-
TGTGCCATCAGTGAGACAGCAATGAACACTGAAGCTTTCTTT
CAISETAMNTEAFF
>TRBV4-1|TRBJ1-2|-|few
TGCGCCAGCAGCCCAGCCCATTCTCGCGACAGCTATGGCTACACCTTC
CASSPAHSRDSYGYTF
>TRBV11-3|TRBJ2-1|-|-
TGTGCCAGCAGCTACCGGGACTCCTCCTACAATGAGCAGTTCTTC
CASSYRDSSYNEQFF
>TRBV10-3|TRBJ2-6|TRBD1|once
TGTGCCACGAGGGCTACAGGGGGCACTGGGGCCAACGTCCTGACTTTC
CATRATGGTGANVLTF
>TRBV19|TRBJ2-1|TRBD1|-
TGTGCCAGTAGTATACCCGGACAGGGGGCGTTAAATGAGCAGTTCTTC
CASSIPGQGALNEQFF
>TRBV23-1|TRBJ1-5|TRBD1|many
TGCGCCAGCACTCGACCGGGGACAGCCCGTAGCAATCAGCCCCAGCATTTT
CASTRPGTARSNQPQHF
>TRBV2|TRBJ2-3|-|-
TGTGCCAGCAGGACAGTAAGCACAGATACGCAGTATTTT
CASRTVSTDTQYF
>TRBV4-2|TRBJ2-3|TRBD2|-
TGTGCCAGCAGCCCCTTGCGGGGGAGGACAGATACGCAGTATTTT
CASSPLRGRTDTQYF
>TRBV3-1/TRBV3-2|TRBJ2-2|-|-
TGTGCCAGCAGCCAAGCCAGAACCGGGGAGCTGTTTTTT
CASSQARTGELFF
>TRBV3-1/TRBV3-2|TRBJ1-2|-|-
TGTGCCAGCAGCGAGAATTCCAGGGATGGCTACACCTTC
CASSENSRDGYTF
>TRBV10-2|TRBJ2-6|-|-
TGCGCCAGCACGCGGGCTGGGGCCAACGTCCTGACTTTC
CASTRAGANVLTF
>TRBV11-1|TRBJ1-3|-|-
TGTGCCAGCACCGTGACAGGCTCGTCCCGAAACACCATATATTTT
CASTVTGSSRNTIYF
>TRBV6-5|TRBJ1-4|-|-
TGTGCCAGCAGCCGGGCCGGTAGGGGAACTGAAAAACTGTTTTTT
CASSRAGRGTEKLFF
>TRBV19|TRBJ1-2|-|-
TGTGCCAGTAGTATAGGTGGCCTCGGCTACACCTTC
CASSIGGLGYTF
>TRBV18|TRBJ2-1|TRBD2|-
TGTGCCAGCTCACCTTCTGCGGGGGGGCCCTATGAGCAGTTCTTC
CASSPSAGGPYEQFF
>TRBV2|TRBJ2-7|TRBD1|once
TGTGCCAGCAGAGACAGGGGGCACTACGAGCAGTACTTC
CASRDRGHYEQYF
>TRBV6-5|TRBJ2-3|-|-
TGTGCCACCCGGACTGGACCTAGCACAGATACGCAGTATTTT
CATRTGPSTDTQYF
>TRBV7-9|TRBJ1-6|TRBD1|-
TGTGCCAGCAGCTCCCCCGTGGGACAGGAGGCTAATTCACCCCTCCACTTT
CASSSPVGQEANSPLHF
>TRBV5-4|TRBJ2-1|-|-
TGTGCCAGCAGCCGATCGAGTTCAGGGGCCAATGAGCAGTTCTTC
CASSRSSSGANEQFF
>TRBV11-2|TRBJ1-6|-|-
TGTGCCAGCAGCTGGACAGTTCGTAATTCACCCCTCCACTTT
CASSWTVRNSPLHF
>TRBV6-1|TRBJ2-3|TRBD2|-
TGTGCCAGCAGTGAGGCCGGCGGGGGGGGCACAGATACGCAGTATTTT
CASSEAGGGGTDTQYF
>TRBV4-3|TRBJ2-1|TRBD2|-
TGCGCCAGCAGCCAGGGGCTGGGACTAGCGGAGTACAATGAGCAGTTCTTC
CASSQGLGLAEYNEQFF
>TRBV24-1|TRBJ2-1|-|-
TGTGCCACCGGCCACAGATACAATGAGCAGTTCTTC
CATGHRYNEQFF
>TRBV2|TRBJ2-1|-|-
TGTGCCAGCAGGAGACAGCTTAATGAGCAGTTCTTC
CASRRQLNEQFF
>TRBV19|TRBJ2-1|-|-
TGTGCCAGTAGTTTTGACAGCTACAATGAGCAGTTCTTC
CASSFDSYNEQFF
>TRBV9|TRBJ2-2|-|-
TGTGCCAGCAGCGTAGACTCGAACACCGGGGAGCTGTTTTTT
CASSVDSNTGELFF
>TRBV3-1/TRBV3-2|TRBJ1-5|-|-
TGTGCCAGCAGCCCCCAAGCGAGTCATCAGCCCCAGCATTTT
CASSPQASHQPQHF
>TRBV28|TRBJ1-5|-|-
TGTGCCAGCAGTTTATTCGGCAGGAACAGCAATCAGCCCCAGCATTTT
CASSLFGRNSNQPQHF
>TRBV27|TRBJ2-1|TRBD2|-
TGTGCCAGCAGCGGGACTAGCGAATACAATGAGCAGTTCTTC
CASSGTSEYNEQFF
>TRBV24-1|TRBJ1-2|-|-
TGTGCCACCAGCGCAGGGGTCTCCTATGGCTACACCTTC
CATSAGVSYGYTF
>TRBV28|TRBJ1-4|-|-
TGTGCCAGCAGTTCCCTCTCGGGTGGTGAAAAACTGTTTTTT
CASSSLSGGEKLFF
>TRBV28|TRBJ1-2|-|-
TGTGCCAGCAGTTTATCGGGGTATGGCTACACCTTC
CASSLSGYGYTF
>TRBV9|TRBJ2-3|TRBD2|-
TGTGCCAGCAGCGTAACGAGCGGGGGGGCCAATACGCAGTATTTT
CASSVTSGGANTQYF
>TRBV6-5|TRBJ1-2|-|-
TGTGCCAGCACCCGAGGACAGAGGGATGGCTACACCTTC
CASTRGQRDGYTF
>TRBV5-1|TRBJ2-1|-|-
TGCGCCAGCAGCTACAGCCGGGGGGCTGAGCAGTTCTTC
CASSYSRGAEQFF
>TRBV6-5|TRBJ2-1|TRBD1|-
TGTGCCAGCAGTCCGGACAGGAGCTCCTACAATGAGCAGTTCTTC
CASSPDRSSYNEQFF
>TRBV14|TRBJ1-1|-|-
TGTGCCATCCTGGTGGGCATTGAAGCTTTCTTT
CAILVGIEAFF
>TRBV6-6|TRBJ1-1|TRBD1|-
TGTGCCAGCAGTTCCACAGGGGGGGGAACTGAAGCTTTCTTT
CASSSTGGGTEAFF
>TRBV27|TRBJ2-1|-|-
TGTGCCAGCAGTTTGGGGAGTTGGGATGAGCAGTTCTTC
CASSLGSWDEQFF